This record covers a single T cell receptor beta chain. The data were produced by immunoSEQ multiplex PCR, yet TCRdb's version contains in-frame clones alone and is incomplete. The table records 50,000 to 75,000 clones, over 85% of them present only once. V gave up 6 bases and J gave up 8 bases; unmatched junction bases: 12. This CDR3 has 16 amino acids. Germline V gene sequence: CDR1 SNHLY, CDR2 FYNNEI. The data belong to a study of T cell changes during pregnancy in multiple sclerosis. This clonotype originated in a female donor with multiple sclerosis, enrolled in a pregnancy study. The gene calls are TRBV2 and TRBJ2-1; 11 nucleotides align to TRBD2. The sample here was CD8+ T cells from peripheral blood mononuclear cells, taken in the third trimester of pregnancy. CDR3 in DNA: TGTGCCAGCAGCGAGATAGCGGGAGGGAGGGGAGATGAGCAGTTCTTC. This translates into CASSEIAGGRGDEQFF.